The 32 T cell receptor beta chains presented below share a single source sample, sequenced in a study of sequential checkpoint blockade in melanoma. Sequenced by immunoSEQ multiplex PCR; TCRdb stores in-frame clones only, minus some. The sample shows 15,000 to 20,000 clones, roughly 59% of them seen only once. As for treatment: randomized to nivolumab then ipilimumab (arm A) or the reverse (arm B). The specimen comprised CD8+ T cells sorted from blood (inferred from file names), sampled from a patient given nivolumab and ipilimumab in sequence. The receptors were gathered from a human donor with melanoma.

As DNA, the CDR3 is TGTGCCACCAGCAGAGATCGGGGTCCATCTCAGCCCCAGCATTTT. This sequence encodes CATSRDRGPSQPQHF. This chain joins TRBV15 and TRBJ1-5; D is unresolved. Germline V gene sequence: CDR1 LNHNV, CDR2 YYDKDF (reference sequence). This CDR3 is 15 amino acids long. V was cut by 0 bases and J by 6 bases, with 12 bases left in between.

In regard to this clone: One end of the junction fails to match germline, which may point to a read error. This rearrangement joins TRBV2 to TRBJ2-7; D unresolved. The V gene's germline CDR1 is SNHLY and CDR2 FYNNEI. This CDR3 has 11 amino acids. The CDR3 protein is CASSAPGTLLF. DNA of the CDR3: TGTGCCAGCAGCGCTCCAGGCACCCTGCTCTTC.

V gene TRBV14 combines with J gene TRBJ2-1; perhaps TRBD2 as D (6 bases). The CDR3 has 15 amino acids. V lost 1 base to trimming and J lost 6 bases, with 13 bases between them. The germline V gene encodes CDR1 SGHDN and CDR2 FVKESK. The CDR3 loop reads CASSQAGGVLNEQFF. The DNA for the CDR3 is TGTGCCAGCAGCCAAGCAGGCGGGGTTCTCAATGAGCAGTTCTTC.

The gene calls are TRBV27 and TRBJ2-1; 7 bases align to TRBD2. The V gene's germline CDR1 is MNHEY and CDR2 SMNVEV (reference sequence). The CDR3 has 17 residues. With V trimmed by 6 bases and J by 3 bases, 14 bases remained unmatched. This CDR3 reads CASSFRWTGGLYNEQFF. CDR3 DNA: TGTGCCAGCAGCTTCCGTTGGACGGGAGGCCTCTACAATGAGCAGTTCTTC.

The chain couples TRBV4-1 to TRBJ1-1; 9 nucleotides agree with TRBD1. V was clipped by 3 bases and J by 2 bases; unmatched bases: 7. CDR3 size: 16 residues. Germline CDR1 reads MGHRA; CDR2 reads YSYEKL. The CDR3 DNA follows: TGCGCCAGCAGCCAGAGGGACAGGGCGTTCAACACTGAAGCTTTCTTT. Its translation is CASSQRDRAFNTEAFF.

V is TRBV18 and J is TRBJ2-3, with a possible D match to TRBD2 (5 bases). CDR3 size: 18 residues. V lost 4 bases, J lost 2 bases, and 22 bases lay in between. Germline CDR1 and CDR2: KGHSH and LQKENI. The DNA of the CDR3 is TGTGCCAGCTCACGAACGGCAGCGGCGCTACTAATCACAGATACGCAGTATTTT. Encoded protein: CASSRTAAALLITDTQYF.

The rearrangement links TRBV7-3 to TRBJ2-5, with 9 bases identical to TRBD1. In germline, CDR1 is SGHTA, CDR2 FQGTGA. Trimming took 3 bases from V and 2 from J; bases not matched to a gene: 10. This CDR3 is built from 17 residues. CDR3 protein: CASSFYWTGEWQETQYF. The CDR3 nucleotides are TGTGCCAGCAGCTTCTATTGGACAGGGGAATGGCAAGAGACCCAGTACTTC.

This chain uses TRBV7-4 with TRBJ2-2; no reliable D call. The CDR3 covers 16 residues. Germline V gives CDR1 SGHVT, CDR2 SQSDAQ. Trimming removed 1 base from V and 4 bases from J, with 13 bases in between. In DNA form, the CDR3 reads TGTGCCAGCAGCTTAGTCCCCCTAGAGTGCACCGGGGAGCTGTTTTTT. Translated: CASSLVPLECTGELFF.

The rearrangement uses TRBV10-3 and TRBJ1-2, with D hard to call. Trimming pared 0 bases from V and 8 bases from J, leaving 16 bases between. The CDR3 has 15 amino acids. From germline, CDR1 is ENHRY and CDR2 SYGVKD. The CDR3 region is CAISESITGGQGYTF. The CDR3 nucleotides are TGTGCCATCAGTGAGTCGATTACGGGAGGGCAAGGCTACACCTTC.

This chain connects TRBV1 to TRBJ1-5. TRBV1 is a listed pseudogene. The CDR3 extends over 16 amino acids. The CDR3 DNA is TGCACCAGCAGCCAAGATCGGGGGACCGACAATCAGCCCCGGCATTTT. Its protein product is CTSSQDRGTDNQPRHF.

The chain carries TRBV13 and TRBJ1-6; maybe TRBD1 (6 bases). Trimming took off 2 bases at V and 8 bases at J, with 10 bases between the two ends. The V gene's germline CDR1 is PRHDT and CDR2 FYEKMQ (reference sequence). The CDR3 runs 14 residues. CDR3 sequence (DNA): TGTGCCAGCAGCTTACAGGGGTTACATTCACCCCTCCACTTT. It is translated as CASSLQGLHSPLHF. The whole variable domain, remainder taken from reference TRBV13 and TRBJ1-6, is AAGVIQSPRHLIKEKRETATLKCYPIPRHDTVYWYQQGPGQDPQFLISFYEKMQSDKGSIPDRFSAQQFSDYHSELNMSSLELGDSALYFCASSLQGLHSPLHFGNGTRLTVT.

The sample holds a few counts of this clone. The chain links TRBV9 to TRBJ2-7; tentative D call: TRBD1 (6 bases). With 3 bases removed from V and 3 bases from J, the gap between germline ends came to 13 bases. Per the germline V gene, CDR1 is SGDLS and CDR2 is YYNGEE. The CDR3 covers 14 residues. The CDR3 loop is CASSALEGGYEQYF. The CDR3 DNA sequence: TGTGCCAGCAGCGCTTTAGAAGGGGGCTACGAGCAGTACTTC. The entire variable domain, with the rest obtained from reference TRBV9 and TRBJ2-7, is as follows: DSGVTQTPKHLITATGQRVTLRCSPRSGDLSVYWYQQSLDQGLQFLIQYYNGEERAKGNILERFSAQQFPDLHSELNLSSLELGDSALYFCASSALEGGYEQYFGPGTRLTVT.

The chain carries TRBV7-8 and TRBJ1-1, with 9 positions matching TRBD1. The CDR3 contains 15 residues. Trimming at V came to 5 bases and at J to 5 bases, leaving 9 bases not matched to a gene. Germline lookup yields CDR1 SGHVS and CDR2 FQNEAQ. The CDR3 DNA reads as TGTGCCAGCAGCCTTGCCGGGACAGGGACAACTGAAGCTTTCTTT. Its protein is CASSLAGTGTTEAFF. Combining the CDR3 with reference TRBV7-8 and TRBJ1-1 gives the whole variable domain GAGVSQSPRYKVAKRGQDVALRCDPISGHVSLFWYQQALGQGPEFLTYFQNEAQLDKSGLPSDRFFAERPEGSVSTLKIQRTQQEDSAVYLCASSLAGTGTTEAFFGQGTRLTVV.

In this sample, this clone is medium-sized. For the CDR3, the DNA is TGTGCCAGTAGTATTGGGCAGGGCAATCAGCCCCAGCATTTT. Amino acid sequence: CASSIGQGNQPQHF. V usage is TRBV19 and J usage is TRBJ1-5; D unclear. Trimming shortened V by 3 bases and J by 2 bases, and 8 bases separated the two germline ends. Germline CDR1 reads LNHDA; CDR2 reads SQIVND (reference sequence). The CDR3 contains 14 residues. Looking up the rest from reference TRBV19 and TRBJ1-5 gives the full variable domain: DGGITQSPKYLFRKEGQNVTLSCEQNLNHDAMYWYRQDPGQGLRLIYYSQIVNDFQKGDIAEGYSVSREKKESFPLTVTSAQKNPTAFYLCASSIGQGNQPQHFGDGTRLSIL.

The V and J genes are TRBV15 and TRBJ2-5; tentative D call: TRBD2 (6 bases). CDR3 length: 15 residues. Trimming pared 3 bases from V and 2 bases from J, leaving 13 bases between. CDR1 and CDR2 from the germline V gene are LNHNV and YYDKDF (reference sequence). The CDR3 sequence is CATSRPFGGQETQYF. In DNA form, the CDR3 reads TGTGCCACCAGCAGGCCCTTTGGAGGGCAAGAGACCCAGTACTTC.

This clone was counted a few times. The genes are TRBV10-1 and TRBJ2-1; TRBD1 matches 10 bases. The CDR3 runs to 16 residues. Trimming at V came to 1 base and at J to 7 bases, leaving 7 bases not matched to a gene. CDR1 is WNHNN and CDR2 is SYGVQD in the germline V gene (reference sequence). The CDR3 loop is CASSEWGTGEVNEQFF. The CDR3, as DNA: TGCGCCAGCAGTGAGTGGGGGACAGGGGAGGTGAATGAGCAGTTCTTC.

The chain carries TRBV28 and TRBJ2-7; 8 bases are a match to TRBD1. J gave up 4 bases and V 5 bases, and 10 bases lay outside the gene matches. Germline assignment: CDR1 MDHEN and CDR2 SYDVKM. This CDR3 has 15 amino acids. The CDR3 protein is CASSVTGGPIYEQYF. DNA of the CDR3: TGTGCCAGCAGTGTTACAGGGGGACCCATATACGAGCAGTACTTC.

The chain uses TRBV9 and TRBJ2-5; a weak D match, TRBD2 (6 bases). Germline CDR1 SGDLS, CDR2 YYNGEE. V was trimmed by 3 bases and J by 1 base, leaving 10 bases between them. The CDR3 has 14 amino acids. The chain's CDR3 is CASSEAGVQETQYF. DNA of the CDR3: TGTGCCAGCAGCGAAGCGGGCGTCCAAGAGACCCAGTACTTC. The variable domain in full, with the rest retrieved from reference TRBV9 and TRBJ2-5, is DSGVTQTPKHLITATGQRVTLRCSPRSGDLSVYWYQQSLDQGLQFLIQYYNGEERAKGNILERFSAQQFPDLHSELNLSSLELGDSALYFCASSEAGVQETQYFGPGTRLLVL.

This clone was seen a single time. V is TRBV11-2 and J is TRBJ2-7; the match to TRBD1 covers 12 bases. The CDR3 length is 15 residues. The V gene end was trimmed by 3 bases and the J gene end by 4 bases; junction bases not matched to a gene: 4. The V gene's germline CDR1 is SGHAT and CDR2 FQNNGV. CDR3: CASSFGTGGGYEQYF. The CDR3 bases are TGTGCCAGCAGCTTTGGGACAGGGGGCGGATACGAGCAGTACTTC.

This clone showed up just a few times. CDR3: CASLGTGQETQYF. For the CDR3, the DNA is TGTGCCAGCCTCGGGACTGGCCAAGAGACCCAGTACTTC. The genes are TRBV2 and TRBJ2-5; possibly TRBD2 for D (6 bases). Germline V gene sequence: CDR1 SNHLY, CDR2 FYNNEI. The CDR3 has 13 amino acids. Trimming shortened V by 8 bases and J by 1 base, and 11 bases separated the two germline ends.

The sample holds one count of this clone. J is TRBJ2-2 and V is TRBV11-3; tentative D call: TRBD2 (5 bases). CDR3 length equals 17 residues. Germline V gene lookup returns CDR1 SGHNT and CDR2 YENEEA. Trimming cost V 0 bases and J 0 bases, with 11 bases left between them. CDR3 nucleotides: TGTGCCAGCAGCTTAGATCCTCCGGGGACGAACACCGGGGAGCTGTTTTTT. This sequence encodes CASSLDPPGTNTGELFF.

The V and J genes are TRBV5-6 and TRBJ1-2; 7 positions match TRBD1. CDR1 and CDR2 (germline): SGHDT, YYEEEE. The V and J ends lost 1 base and 3 bases, in that order; junction bases with no gene match: 6. There are 15 residues in the CDR3. This chain's CDR3 is CASSLTGVNDYGYTF. CDR3 coding DNA: TGTGCCAGCAGCTTGACAGGGGTTAACGACTATGGCTACACCTTC.

The chain combines TRBV4-1 with TRBJ1-3; TRBD1 might be the D (6 bases). Germline assignment: CDR1 MGHRA and CDR2 YSYEKL. V lost 8 bases to trimming and J lost 4 bases, with 15 bases between them. CDR3 length: 14 residues. The DNA of the CDR3 is TGCGCCAGCGACAGAACAGGGCAAGGAAACACCATATATTTT. Translation: CASDRTGQGNTIYF.

This clone has only a few counts. The rearrangement links TRBV19 to TRBJ2-1; tentative D call: TRBD2 (6 bases). CDR1 is LNHDA, CDR2 SQIVND, per germline (reference sequence). The CDR3 has 15 residues. Trimming cost V 0 bases and J 4 bases, with 10 bases left between them. CDR3 DNA sequence: TGTGCCAGTAGTATAGACGCGGGGACGTACAATGAGCAGTTCTTC. Its translation: CASSIDAGTYNEQFF. Full variable domain (outside the CDR3, taken from reference TRBV19 and TRBJ2-1): DGGITQSPKYLFRKEGQNVTLSCEQNLNHDAMYWYRQDPGQGLRLIYYSQIVNDFQKGDIAEGYSVSREKKESFPLTVTSAQKNPTAFYLCASSIDAGTYNEQFFGPGTRLTVL.

This clone was found a few times. The chain is built from TRBV6-6 and TRBJ2-2, with D possibly matching TRBD1 (5 bases). CDR1 and CDR2 (germline): MNHNY, SVGAGI (reference sequence). The CDR3 is made up of 15 amino acids. V was clipped by 8 bases and J by 0 bases, with 13 bases between them. CDR3 sequence reads: CASGQDTTNTGELFF. The DNA for the CDR3 is TGTGCCAGCGGACAAGACACAACGAACACCGGGGAGCTGTTTTTT.

V usage is TRBV15 and J usage is TRBJ2-3; the match to TRBD2 covers 9 bases. Trimming took 3 bases from V and 6 from J; bases not matched to a gene: 4. Germline CDR1 is LNHNV and CDR2 is YYDKDF (reference sequence). The CDR3 is 14 amino acids. The CDR3 loop is CATSRAGGRDTQYF. In DNA, the CDR3 is TGTGCCACCAGCAGGGCGGGAGGGAGGGATACGCAGTATTTT.

The V call is TRBV29-1, the J call TRBJ2-6; possibly TRBD1 for D (6 bases). V lost 6 bases, J lost 0 bases, and 12 bases lay in between. CDR1 and CDR2 (germline): SQVTM, ANQGSEA. The CDR3 has 15 residues. CDR3 sequence reads: CSVRTEGSGANVLTF. CDR3 DNA sequence: TGCAGCGTCAGGACAGAAGGCTCTGGGGCCAACGTCCTGACTTTC.

This chain joins TRBV30 and TRBJ2-3; 12 bases line up with TRBD2. CDR1 and CDR2 from the germline V gene are GTSNPN and SVGIG (reference sequence). The junction had 20 bases not matched to a gene; V was cut back by 0 bases and J by 4 bases. The CDR3 length is 21 residues. DNA for the CDR3: TGTGCCTGGAGTGTACTCAGATTAACTAGCGGGAGGAGGGTTCCCGCAGATACGCAGTATTTT. It translates to CAWSVLRLTSGRRVPADTQYF.

The chain is built from TRBV2 and TRBJ1-1; no clear D. This CDR3 has 13 residues. Germline lookup yields CDR1 SNHLY and CDR2 FYNNEI. The V end lost 3 bases, the J end lost 1 base, and 6 bases lay between the germline ends. The CDR3 is CASSDHWNTEAFF. The CDR3 region has the DNA TGTGCCAGCAGTGATCATTGGAACACTGAAGCTTTCTTT.

This clone showed up just a few times. DNA of the CDR3: TGTGCCAGCAGCCATACAGGGGGCGGATATAATTCACCCCTCCACTTT. Its translation: CASSHTGGGYNSPLHF. The rearrangement joins TRBV7-9 to TRBJ1-6; TRBD1 aligns across 9 bases. Germline CDR1 SEHNR, CDR2 FQNEAQ (reference sequence). Germline trimming cut 5 bases from V and 4 bases from J; bases unmatched to any gene: 6. The CDR3 totals 16 residues. Full variable domain (remainder filled in from reference TRBV7-9 and TRBJ1-6): DTGVSQNPRHKITKRGQNVTFRCDPISEHNRLYWYRQTLGQGPEFLTYFQNEAQLEKSRLLSDRFSAERPKGSFSTLEIQRTEQGDSAMYLCASSHTGGGYNSPLHFGNGTRLTVT.

This clone came up once. This sequence joins TRBV11-2 and TRBJ1-1; D unresolved. Germline V gene lookup returns CDR1 SGHAT and CDR2 FQNNGV. Trimming took 5 bases from V and 4 from J, leaving 11 bases between them. The CDR3 contains 13 residues. The CDR3 DNA reads as TGTGCCAGCAGCCCCGCTAAAATCACTGAAGCTTTCTTT. This sequence encodes CASSPAKITEAFF.

In its sample, this clone was seen once. In nucleotides, the CDR3 is TGTGCCAGCAGCTTCGCGGCTGAGGTTAATGAAAAACTGTTTTTT. Amino acid sequence: CASSFAAEVNEKLFF. The chain recombines TRBV5-6 with TRBJ1-4, with D unresolved. V was trimmed by 2 bases and J by 4 bases, leaving 12 bases between them. Germline-derived CDR1 and CDR2 are SGHDT and YYEEEE. The CDR3 is 15 residues long.